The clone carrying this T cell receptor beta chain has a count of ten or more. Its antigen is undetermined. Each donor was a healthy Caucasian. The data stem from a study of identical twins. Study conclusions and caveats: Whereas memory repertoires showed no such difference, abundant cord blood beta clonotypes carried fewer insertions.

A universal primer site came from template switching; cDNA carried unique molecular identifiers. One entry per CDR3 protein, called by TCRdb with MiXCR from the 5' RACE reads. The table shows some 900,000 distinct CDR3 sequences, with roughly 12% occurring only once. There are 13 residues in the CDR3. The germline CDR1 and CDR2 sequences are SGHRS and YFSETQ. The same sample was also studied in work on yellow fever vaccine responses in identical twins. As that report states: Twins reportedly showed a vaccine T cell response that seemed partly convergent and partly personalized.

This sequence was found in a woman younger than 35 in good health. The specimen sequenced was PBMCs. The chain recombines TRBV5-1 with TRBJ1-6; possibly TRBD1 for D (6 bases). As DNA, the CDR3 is TGCGCGAATCGGCGCAGGGGACATTCACCCCTCCACTTT. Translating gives CANRRRGHSPLHF.